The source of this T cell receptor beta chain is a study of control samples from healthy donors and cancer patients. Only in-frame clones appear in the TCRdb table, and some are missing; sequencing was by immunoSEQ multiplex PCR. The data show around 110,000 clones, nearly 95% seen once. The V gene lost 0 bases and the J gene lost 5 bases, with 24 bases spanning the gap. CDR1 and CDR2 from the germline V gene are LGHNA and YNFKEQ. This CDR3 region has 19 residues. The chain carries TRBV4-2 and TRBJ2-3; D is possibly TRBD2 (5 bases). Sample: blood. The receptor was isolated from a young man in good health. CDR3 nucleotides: TGTGCCAGCAGCCAAGATACGTCCCGGGGTCGCCCCCTCGGAGATACGCAGTATTTT. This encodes CASSQDTSRGRPLGDTQYF.